This entry concerns a single T cell receptor beta chain. The assay was immunoSEQ multiplex PCR, and TCRdb's table has in-frame clones only and misses some. This sample yields about 120,000 clones, of which 70% to 90% are seen a single time; around 2% belongs to the top ten. These data belong to a study of cytomegalovirus exposure and HLA in healthy donors. With V trimmed by 0 bases and J by 1 base, 5 bases remained unmatched. The CDR3 runs 16 residues. In germline, CDR1 is MGHRA, CDR2 YSYEKL. The source of this sequence is a man between 18 and 35 years old in good health and CMV-seronegative. The sequencing input was PBMCs. V and J are TRBV4-1 and TRBJ1-2; TRBD1 aligns across 7 bases. CDR3 nucleotides: TGCGCCAGCAGCCAAGAGAGGCCAGGGGGTAACTATGGCTACACCTTC. Translating it yields CASSQERPGGNYGYTF.